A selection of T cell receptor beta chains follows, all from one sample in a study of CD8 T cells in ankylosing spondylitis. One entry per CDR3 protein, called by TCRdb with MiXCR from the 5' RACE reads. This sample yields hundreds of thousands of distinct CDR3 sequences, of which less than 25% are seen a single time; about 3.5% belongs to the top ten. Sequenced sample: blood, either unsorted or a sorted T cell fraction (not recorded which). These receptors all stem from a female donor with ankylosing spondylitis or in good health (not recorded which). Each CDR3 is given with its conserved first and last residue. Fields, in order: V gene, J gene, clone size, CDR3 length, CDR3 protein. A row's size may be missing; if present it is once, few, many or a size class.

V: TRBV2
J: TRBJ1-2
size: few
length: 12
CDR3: CASHRANYGYTF

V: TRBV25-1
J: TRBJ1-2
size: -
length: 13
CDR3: CASTQGARGGYTF

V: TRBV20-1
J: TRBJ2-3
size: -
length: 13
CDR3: CSAIQGSTDTQYF

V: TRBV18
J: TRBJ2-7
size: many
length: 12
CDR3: CASSPGGYEQYF

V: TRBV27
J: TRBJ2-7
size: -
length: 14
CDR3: CASSCLANFYEQYF

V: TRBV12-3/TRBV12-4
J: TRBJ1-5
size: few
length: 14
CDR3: CASSRQGGDQPQHF

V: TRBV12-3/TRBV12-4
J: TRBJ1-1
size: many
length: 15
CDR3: CASSSVIPPNTEAFF

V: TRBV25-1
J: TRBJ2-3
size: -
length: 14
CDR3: CASSRLKGTDTQYF

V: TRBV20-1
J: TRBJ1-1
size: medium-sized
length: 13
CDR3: CSARDTGVTEAFF

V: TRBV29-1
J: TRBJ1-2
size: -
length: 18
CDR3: CSVGGPGDRATTNYGYTF

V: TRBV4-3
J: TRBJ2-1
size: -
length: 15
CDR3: CASSQSTSTYNEQFF

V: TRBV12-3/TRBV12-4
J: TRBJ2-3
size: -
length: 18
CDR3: CASSSSLAGDPSTDTQYF

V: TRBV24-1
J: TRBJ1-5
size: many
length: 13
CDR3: CATSPRHDQPQHF

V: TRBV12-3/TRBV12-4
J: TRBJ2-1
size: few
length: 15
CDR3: CASSLPLGSYNEQFF

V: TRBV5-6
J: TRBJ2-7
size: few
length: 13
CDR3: CASSLGITYEQYF

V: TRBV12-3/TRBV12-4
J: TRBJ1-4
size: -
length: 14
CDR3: CASSLGELNEKLFF

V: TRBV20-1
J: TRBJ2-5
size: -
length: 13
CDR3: CSADGSSGETQYF

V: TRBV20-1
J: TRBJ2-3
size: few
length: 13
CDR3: CSARLEGGDTQYF

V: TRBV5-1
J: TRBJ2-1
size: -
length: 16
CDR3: CASNGGETSGNNEQFF

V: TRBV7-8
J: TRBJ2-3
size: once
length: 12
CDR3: CASNAVSDTQYF

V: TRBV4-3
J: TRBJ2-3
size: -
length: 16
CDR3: CASSQDGAGGRDTQYF

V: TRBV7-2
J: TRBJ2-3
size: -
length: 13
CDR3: CASSPERTDTQYF

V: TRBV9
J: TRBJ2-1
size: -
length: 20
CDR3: CASSVTPGTSGGSSYNEQFF

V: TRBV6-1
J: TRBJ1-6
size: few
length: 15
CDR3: CASSPRTGSGSPLHF

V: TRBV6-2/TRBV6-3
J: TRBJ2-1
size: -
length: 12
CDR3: CAGGQGSSEQFF

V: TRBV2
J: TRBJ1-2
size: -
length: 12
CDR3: CASRSRNYGYTF

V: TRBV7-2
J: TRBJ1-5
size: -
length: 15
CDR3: CASSRGTGDYQPQHF

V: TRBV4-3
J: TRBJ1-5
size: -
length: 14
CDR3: CASSQDSRYQPQHF

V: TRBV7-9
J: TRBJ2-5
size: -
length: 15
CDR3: CASSQLAGPQETQYF

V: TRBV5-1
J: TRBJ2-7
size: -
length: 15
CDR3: CASRTTSGIVYEQYF

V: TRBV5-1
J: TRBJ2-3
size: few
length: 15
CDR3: CASSFRGSLTDTQYF

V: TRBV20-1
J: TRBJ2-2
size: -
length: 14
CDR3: CSASKGKNTGELFF

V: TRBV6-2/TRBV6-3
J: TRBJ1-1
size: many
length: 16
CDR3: CASSSPATAMNTEAFF

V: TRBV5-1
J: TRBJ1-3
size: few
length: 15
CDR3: CASRPGASSGNTIYF

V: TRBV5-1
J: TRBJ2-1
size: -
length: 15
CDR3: CASSVTSGSVGEQFF

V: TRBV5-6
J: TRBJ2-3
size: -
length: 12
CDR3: CASSLVGVTQYF

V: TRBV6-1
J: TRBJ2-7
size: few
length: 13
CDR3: CASSPGRAGEQYF

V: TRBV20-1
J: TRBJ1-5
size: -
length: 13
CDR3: CSATDSPNQPQHF